The 14 T cell receptor beta chains listed next were all sequenced from one sample in a study of cytomegalovirus exposure and HLA in healthy donors. 13 Jbeta primers and 60 Vbeta primers were used for the PCR. Assay used: immunoSEQ multiplex PCR; TCRdb lists only in-frame clones, some missing. The table has around 130,000 clones, 80% to 90% seen once. The specimen was PBMCs. These receptors all come from a woman aged 18-29 years in good health and CMV-seropositive.

This chain joins TRBV5-5 and TRBJ1-5; TRBD1 matches at 7 bases. The CDR3 spans 15 residues. CDR1 and CDR2 from the germline V gene are SGHKS and YYEKEE (reference sequence). The trim removed 2 bases at V and 3 bases at J, leaving 5 bases unmatched. The DNA of the CDR3 is TGTGCCAGCAGCTTCCAGGGGGACTTCAATCAGCCCCAGCATTTT. Its translation is CASSFQGDFNQPQHF.

This sequence joins TRBV5-4 and TRBJ2-5; TRBD1 might be the D (6 bases). This CDR3 comprises 13 residues. CDR1 and CDR2 from the germline V gene are SGHNT and YYREEE (reference sequence). Trimming took off 2 bases at V and 5 bases at J, with 10 bases between the two ends. The CDR3: CASSFRGSETQYF. The CDR3 nucleotides read TGTGCCAGCAGCTTCAGGGGTTCGGAGACCCAGTACTTC.

This chain connects TRBV14 to TRBJ2-3; possible D gene TRBD2, 6 bases. The CDR3 sequence is 17 residues long. Germline loops: CDR1 SGHDN, CDR2 FVKESK. Trimming took 0 bases from V and 2 from J, leaving 15 bases between them. The CDR3 loop reads CASSQDRGYEFTDTQYF. CDR3 coding DNA: TGTGCCAGCAGCCAAGATCGGGGGTACGAGTTCACAGATACGCAGTATTTT. Combining the CDR3 with reference TRBV14 and TRBJ2-3 gives the whole variable domain EAGVTQFPSHSVIEKGQTVTLRCDPISGHDNLYWYRRVMGKEIKFLLHFVKESKQDESGMPNNRFLAERTGGTYSTLKVQPAELEDSGVYFCASSQDRGYEFTDTQYFGPGTRLTVL.

The CDR3, as DNA: TGTGCCAGCAGCCATTCCGTAGGAGGGACTGACTCAGGCTACACCTTC. Protein: CASSHSVGGTDSGYTF. The gene calls are TRBV4-2 and TRBJ1-2; perhaps TRBD1 as D (5 bases). CDR1 LGHNA and CDR2 YNFKEQ come from the germline V gene. The CDR3 contains 16 residues. V was clipped by 3 bases and J by 8 bases, with 22 bases between them.

The V and J genes are TRBV2 and TRBJ2-3, with 11 bases lining up with TRBD2. This CDR3 is 16 amino acids long. V dropped 11 bases and J dropped 2; count of bases not matched to a gene: 12. In germline, CDR1 is SNHLY, CDR2 FYNNEI. In DNA form, the CDR3 reads TGTGCCCAGCGACGACTAGCGGGGAGTCACACAGATACGCAGTATTTT. Amino acid sequence: CAQRRLAGSHTDTQYF.

The chain employs TRBV7-3 and TRBJ1-2; D is undetermined. This CDR3 contains 13 residues. Trimming removed 5 bases from V and 8 bases from J, with 15 bases in between. Per germline, CDR1 SGHTA and CDR2 FQGTGA. For the CDR3, the DNA is TGTGCCAGCAGCCTGACACCCTCGGGAGGCTACACCTTC. It codes for CASSLTPSGGYTF.

This clone was seen a handful of times. The chain links TRBV6-5 to TRBJ1-2; tentatively, D is TRBD1 (5 bases). Trimming took 0 bases from V and 8 from J, leaving 13 bases between them. Germline lookup yields CDR1 MNHEY and CDR2 SVGAGI. The CDR3 sequence is 14 residues long. CDR3 amino acids: CASSYSTAKGGYTF. The CDR3 DNA is TGTGCCAGCAGTTACTCGACGGCAAAGGGGGGCTACACCTTC.

This clone was observed a few times. The V gene is TRBV14, the J gene TRBJ2-1; D unclear. The germline V and J ends were trimmed by 1 base and 8 bases, with 21 bases remaining between them. The germline V gene has CDR1 SGHDN and CDR2 FVKESK. The CDR3 is 17 residues long. CDR3: CASSQADKVWALDEQFF. In nucleotides, the CDR3 is TGTGCCAGCAGCCAAGCAGACAAGGTCTGGGCTTTGGATGAGCAGTTCTTC.

The V and J genes are TRBV4-1 and TRBJ2-5; 8 nucleotides match TRBD2. V lost 1 base and J lost 3; bases outside the gene matches: 7. This CDR3 contains 16 residues. Germline-derived CDR1 and CDR2 are MGHRA and YSYEKL. CDR3 nucleotide sequence: TGCGCCAGCAGCCAAGGTTCGGGGGGGCCGGAAGAGACCCAGTACTTC. It codes for CASSQGSGGPEETQYF.

The V and J genes are TRBV5-1 and TRBJ1-3; 8 bases match TRBD1. This CDR3 contains 15 residues. CDR1 and CDR2 (germline): SGHRS, YFSETQ. V trimming: 4 bases; J trimming: 1 base; junction bases outside the gene matches: 4. The CDR3 is CASSSTGGSGNTIYF. The CDR3, as DNA: TGCGCCAGCAGCAGTACAGGGGGTTCTGGAAACACCATATATTTT.

This clone was counted once. CDR3 in amino acids: CASSFPQGIYGYTF. Here the CDR3 DNA reads TGTGCCAGCAGCTTCCCTCAGGGTATCTATGGCTACACCTTC. V and J are TRBV5-6 and TRBJ1-2; TRBD1 is a possible D gene (5 bases). The CDR3 extends over 14 amino acids. Germline assignment: CDR1 SGHDT and CDR2 YYEEEE. The germline V and J ends were trimmed by 2 bases and 4 bases, with 12 bases remaining between them.

DNA for the CDR3: TGCGCCAGCAGCCAAGATGGGCAGGGGGCCGATTCACCCCTCCACTTT. Its translation: CASSQDGQGADSPLHF. V is TRBV4-1 and J is TRBJ1-6; TRBD1 matches at 8 bases. The CDR3 is 16 amino acids. CDR1 and CDR2 (germline): MGHRA, YSYEKL. V shed 0 bases and J 8 bases; nucleotides not matched to a gene: 6.

The J gene is TRBJ2-7, the V gene TRBV11-2; D remains ambiguous. In germline, CDR1 is SGHAT, CDR2 FQNNGV. Between the trimmed V and J ends, which lost 0 bases and 0 bases, there was a span of 12 bases. The CDR3 has 16 amino acids. CDR3 bases: TGTGCCAGCAGCTTAGATGGAGAACTGATCTCCTACGAGCAGTACTTC. Protein product: CASSLDGELISYEQYF.

The V gene is TRBV7-3, the J gene TRBJ1-1; 8 nucleotides align to TRBD1. J was trimmed by 1 base and V by 4 bases; bases with no gene match: 5. In germline, CDR1 is SGHTA, CDR2 FQGTGA. The CDR3 length is 15 residues. The CDR3 is CASSSSGTGNTEAFF. The CDR3 region has the DNA TGTGCCAGCAGCTCATCCGGGACAGGGAACACTGAAGCTTTCTTT. The whole variable domain, filled in from reference TRBV7-3 and TRBJ1-1, reads GAGVSQTPSNKVTEKGKYVELRCDPISGHTALYWYRQSLGQGPEFLIYFQGTGAADDSGLPNDRFFAVRPEGSVSTLKIQRTERGDSAVYLCASSSSGTGNTEAFFGQGTRLTVV.